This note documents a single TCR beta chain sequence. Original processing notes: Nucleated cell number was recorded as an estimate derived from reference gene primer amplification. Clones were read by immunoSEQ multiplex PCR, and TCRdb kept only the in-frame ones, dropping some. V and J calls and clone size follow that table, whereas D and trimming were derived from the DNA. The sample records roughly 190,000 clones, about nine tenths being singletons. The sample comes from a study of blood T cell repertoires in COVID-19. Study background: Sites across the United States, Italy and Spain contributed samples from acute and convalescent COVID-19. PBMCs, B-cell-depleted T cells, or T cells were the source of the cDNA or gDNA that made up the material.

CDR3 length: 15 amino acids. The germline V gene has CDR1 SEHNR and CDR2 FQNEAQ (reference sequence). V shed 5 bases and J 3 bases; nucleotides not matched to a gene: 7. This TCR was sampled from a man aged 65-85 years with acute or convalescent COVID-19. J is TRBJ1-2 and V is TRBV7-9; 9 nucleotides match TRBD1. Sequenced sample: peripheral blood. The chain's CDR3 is CASSRDRVLDYGYTF. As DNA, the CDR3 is TGTGCCAGCAGCCGGGACAGGGTACTGGACTATGGCTACACCTTC.